This T cell receptor beta chain was identified during a study of blood T cell repertoires in COVID-19. Turning to the study itself: In each case, the material was cDNA or gDNA derived from T cells, B-cell-depleted T cells, or PBMCs.

The data were produced by immunoSEQ multiplex PCR, yet TCRdb's version contains in-frame clones alone and is incomplete. The table shows 400,000 to 550,000 clones, with nearly 90% occurring only once. Each participant's cohort was designated according to participant-reported clinical history. The TCR was taken from a woman under 30 with acute COVID-19. Source material: PBMCs or T cells enriched from blood (not recorded which).

CDR3 bases: TGTGCCAGCTCTCAGATGAACACTGAAGCTTTCTTT. This sequence encodes CASSQMNTEAFF. This chain links TRBV2 with TRBJ1-1; D not resolved. Trimming took off 8 bases at V and 0 bases at J, with 7 bases between the two ends. This CDR3 is 12 amino acids long. From germline, CDR1 is SNHLY and CDR2 FYNNEI.